In its sample, the clone carrying this T cell receptor beta chain was seen many times. The data were taken from a study of CD8+CD57+ T cells in acquired aplastic anemia. The overall study: Sorted cells (CD4+ and CD8+) yielded DNA amounts that averaged around 3.5 ug.

It was genomic DNA that served as the template for profiling TCR beta VDJ and CDR3. TCRdb independently ran MiXCR on the reads; one entry per CDR3 protein. The table lists 250,000 to 350,000 distinct CDR3 sequences, around 60% of them singletons. Per the germline V gene, CDR1 is LGHNA and CDR2 is YSLEER. Trimming left V 0 bases short and J 3 bases short, with 7 bases between. The CDR3 runs 14 residues. The receptor was derived from a human donor with severe aplastic anemia or a healthy control (not recorded which). The V gene is TRBV4-3, the J gene TRBJ2-3, with D unclear. The material sequenced was sorted CD4+, CD8+, or CD8+CD57+ T cells (not recorded which) from PBMCs. The CDR3 spells CASSQENPTDTQYF. For the CDR3, the DNA is TGCGCCAGCAGCCAAGAGAACCCTACAGATACGCAGTATTTT.